This T cell receptor beta chain was sequenced during a study of blood T cell repertoires in COVID-19. Profiled with immunoSEQ multiplex PCR; TCRdb holds only in-frame clones, not every one. Found here are around 170,000 clones, more than 90% of them singletons; the top ten hold 0.5% to 0.55%. Germline CDR1 is KGHSH and CDR2 is LQKENI. The CDR3 has 16 amino acids. With 6 bases clipped from V and 2 bases from J, the junction kept 7 bases outside the gene matches. This chain links TRBV18 with TRBJ1-2; 12 nucleotides agree with TRBD1. The receptor was isolated from a man aged 50-60 years with acute or convalescent COVID-19. Sequenced: peripheral blood. CDR3 in DNA: TGTGCCAGCTCCTCGGGACAGGGGGCCGGCAACTATGGCTACACCTTC. It translates to CASSSGQGAGNYGYTF.